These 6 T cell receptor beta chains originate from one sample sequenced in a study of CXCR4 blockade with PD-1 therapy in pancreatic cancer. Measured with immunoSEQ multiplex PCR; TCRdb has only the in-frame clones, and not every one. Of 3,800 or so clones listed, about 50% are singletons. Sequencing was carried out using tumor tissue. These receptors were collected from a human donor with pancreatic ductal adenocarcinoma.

CDR3 bases: TGTGCCAGCAGCTTTGCTCTCTCTAGCACAGATACGCAGTATTTT. This translates into CASSFALSSTDTQYF. This chain connects TRBV11-3 to TRBJ2-3; no clear D. This CDR3 has 15 residues. Trimming removed 3 bases at V and 0 bases at J, with 10 bases between. The germline CDR1 and CDR2 sequences are SGHNT and YENEEA.

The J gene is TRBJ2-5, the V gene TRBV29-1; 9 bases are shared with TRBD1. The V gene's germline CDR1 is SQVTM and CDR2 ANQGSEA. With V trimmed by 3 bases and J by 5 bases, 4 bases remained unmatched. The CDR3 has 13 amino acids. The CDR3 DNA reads TGCAGCGTTGAGATCGACAGGGGGGAGACCCAGTACTTC. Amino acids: CSVEIDRGETQYF.

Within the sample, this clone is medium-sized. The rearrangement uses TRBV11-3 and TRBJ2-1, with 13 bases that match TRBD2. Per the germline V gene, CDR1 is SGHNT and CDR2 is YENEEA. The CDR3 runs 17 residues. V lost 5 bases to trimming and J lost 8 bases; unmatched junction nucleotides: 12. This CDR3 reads CASSQGTSGIGVDEQFF. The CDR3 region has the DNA TGTGCCAGCAGCCAGGGGACTAGCGGGATTGGTGTGGATGAGCAGTTCTTC.

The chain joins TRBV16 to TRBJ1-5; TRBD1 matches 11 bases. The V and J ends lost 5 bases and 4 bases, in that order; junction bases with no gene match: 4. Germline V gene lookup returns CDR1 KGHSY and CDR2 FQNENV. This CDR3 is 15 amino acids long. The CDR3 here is CASSADRGLNQPQHF. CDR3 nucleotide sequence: TGTGCCAGCAGCGCGGACAGGGGGCTGAATCAGCCCCAGCATTTT. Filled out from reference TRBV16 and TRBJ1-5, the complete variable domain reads GEEVAQTPKHLVRGEGQKAKLYCAPIKGHSYVFWYQQVLKNEFKFLISFQNENVFDETGMPKERFSAKCLPNSPCSLEIQATKLEDSAVYFCASSADRGLNQPQHFGDGTRLSIL.

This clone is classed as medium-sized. DNA for the CDR3: TGTGCCAGCAGCGCCTTACAGGGAAGGGCGACTGAAGCTTTCTTT. It is translated as CASSALQGRATEAFF. The chain recombines TRBV9 with TRBJ1-1; the D gene is possibly TRBD1 (6 bases). The CDR3 extends over 15 amino acids. Germline values: CDR1 SGDLS, CDR2 YYNGEE. V was trimmed by 3 bases and J by 5 bases, leaving 17 bases between them. Based on the CDR3 plus reference TRBV9 and TRBJ1-1, the full variable domain is DSGVTQTPKHLITATGQRVTLRCSPRSGDLSVYWYQQSLDQGLQFLIQYYNGEERAKGNILERFSAQQFPDLHSELNLSSLELGDSALYFCASSALQGRATEAFFGQGTRLTVV.

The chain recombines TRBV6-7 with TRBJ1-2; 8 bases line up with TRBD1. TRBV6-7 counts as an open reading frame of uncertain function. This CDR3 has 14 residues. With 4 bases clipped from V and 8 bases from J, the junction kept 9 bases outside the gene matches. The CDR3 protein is CASSCETGDRGYTF. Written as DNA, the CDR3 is TGTGCCAGCAGTTGCGAGACAGGGGATCGGGGCTACACCTTC.